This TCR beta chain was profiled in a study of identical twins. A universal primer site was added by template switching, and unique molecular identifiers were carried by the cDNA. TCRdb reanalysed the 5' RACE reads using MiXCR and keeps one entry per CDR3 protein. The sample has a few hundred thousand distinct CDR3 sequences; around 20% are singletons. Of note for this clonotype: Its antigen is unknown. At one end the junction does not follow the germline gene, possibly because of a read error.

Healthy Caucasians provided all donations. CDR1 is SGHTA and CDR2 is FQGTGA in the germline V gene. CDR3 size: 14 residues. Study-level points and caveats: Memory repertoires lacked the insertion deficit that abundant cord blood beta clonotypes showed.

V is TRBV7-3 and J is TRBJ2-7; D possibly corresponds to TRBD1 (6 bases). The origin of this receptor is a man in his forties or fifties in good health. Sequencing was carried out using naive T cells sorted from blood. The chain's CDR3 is CASSATGTSSEQYF. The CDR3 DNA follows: TGTGCCAGCAGCGCCACAGGGACCTCCTCCGAGCAGTACTTC.